A single sample gave rise to the 25 T cell receptor beta chains below, sequenced in a study of blood T cells in healthy people across ages. The second PCR ran roughly 6 to 11 cycles with a sample-barcoded 5' primer and J-beta primers. TCRdb processed the 5' RACE reads anew with MiXCR; each CDR3 protein has one entry. The sample yields about 680,000 distinct CDR3 sequences, approximately 50% seen once. Sequencing was performed on blood. The receptors were gathered from a woman aged 55-70 years in good health.

This clonotype was seen only a few times. V gene TRBV18 combines with J gene TRBJ2-7; no definite D call. The CDR3 consists of 15 residues. Trimming removed 0 bases from V and 0 bases from J, with 9 bases in between. From germline, CDR1 is KGHSH and CDR2 LQKENI. The CDR3 reads CASSPPGALSYEQYF. The CDR3 DNA is TGTGCCAGCTCACCACCGGGTGCCCTCTCCTACGAGCAGTACTTC.

V gene TRBV5-1 combines with J gene TRBJ1-4; 8 bases agree with TRBD1. With 2 bases clipped from V and 6 bases from J, the junction kept 9 bases outside the gene matches. The CDR3 covers 16 residues. CDR1 and CDR2 from the germline V gene are SGHRS and YFSETQ. CDR3 region: CASSLGTGRGDEKLFF. CDR3 DNA sequence: TGCGCCAGCAGCTTAGGGACAGGAAGAGGGGATGAAAAACTGTTTTTT. The variable domain in full, completed from reference TRBV5-1 and TRBJ1-4, reads KAGVTQTPRYLIKTRGQQVTLSCSPISGHRSVSWYQQTPGQGLQFLFEYFSETQRNKGNFPGRFSGRQFSNSRSEMNVSTLELGDSALYLCASSLGTGRGDEKLFFGSGTQLSVL.

This chain connects TRBV10-3 to TRBJ1-2, with D perhaps matching TRBD1 (5 bases). Per the germline V gene, CDR1 is ENHRY and CDR2 is SYGVKD. Trimming pared 5 bases from V and 5 bases from J, leaving 21 bases between. The length of the CDR3 is 16 residues. CDR3 in amino acids: CAISNLQAGKRYGYTF. The CDR3 DNA follows: TGTGCCATCAGTAATCTTCAGGCAGGGAAAAGATATGGCTACACCTTC.

The rearrangement links TRBV18 to TRBJ2-7; 8 bases are a match to TRBD2. After removal of 3 bases from V and 3 bases from J, the junction contained 7 bases not matched to a gene. Germline CDR1 is KGHSH and CDR2 is LQKENI. The CDR3 consists of 15 residues. CDR3 amino acids: CASSPPTSVLYEQYF. DNA of the CDR3: TGTGCCAGCTCACCCCCGACTAGCGTGCTCTACGAGCAGTACTTC. Complete variable domain (other parts from reference TRBV18 and TRBJ2-7): NAGVMQNPRHLVRRRGQEARLRCSPMKGHSHVYWYRQLPEEGLKFMVYLQKENIIDESGMPKERFSAEFPKEGPSILRIQQVVRGDSAAYFCASSPPTSVLYEQYFGPGTRLTVT.

The rearrangement links TRBV24-1 to TRBJ1-2; TRBD1 agrees at 8 bases. The V gene end was trimmed by 3 bases and the J gene end by 5 bases; junction bases not matched to a gene: 4. Germline V gives CDR1 KGHDR, CDR2 SFDVKD. The CDR3 is 14 amino acids. The CDR3 nucleotides read TGTGCCACCAGTGATATCGGACAGGGTTATGGCTACACCTTC. Protein sequence: CATSDIGQGYGYTF.

The chain links TRBV18 to TRBJ1-2, with 7 bases matching TRBD1. The CDR3 consists of 13 residues. In germline, CDR1 is KGHSH, CDR2 LQKENI. Trimming removed 3 bases from V and 9 bases from J; junction bases left unmatched: 7. The CDR3 region has the DNA TGTGCCAGCTCACCGGGACAGCAGGTCCGCTACACCTTC. Amino acid sequence: CASSPGQQVRYTF.

This clonotype was counted once. A much larger clone differs by one base, so this may be a read error. This chain links TRBV13 with TRBJ2-3; 11 bases line up with TRBD1. Germline values: CDR1 PRHDT, CDR2 FYEKMQ (reference sequence). The CDR3 is 14 residues long. CDR3 coding DNA: TGTGCCAACAGCGGACAGGGGGCTATAGATACGCAGTATTTT. Amino acids: CANSGQGAIDTQYF.

The CDR3 sequence is CSARDPAEKTDTQYF. CDR3 nucleotides: TGCAGTGCTAGAGATCCAGCGGAGAAGACAGATACGCAGTATTTT. The chain has TRBV20-1 and TRBJ2-3, with a weak D call TRBD2 (5 bases). V was shortened by 0 bases and J by 3 bases, with 13 bases between the two germline ends. This CDR3 is 15 amino acids long. The germline V gene has CDR1 DFQATT and CDR2 SNEGSKA (reference sequence).

The chain links TRBV15 to TRBJ2-3; 8 bases are a match to TRBD2. This CDR3 is 18 amino acids long. In germline, CDR1 is LNHNV, CDR2 YYDKDF (reference sequence). The V and J ends lost 0 bases and 0 bases, in that order; junction bases with no gene match: 8. CDR3 nucleotide sequence: TGTGCCACCAGCAGAGATCGACTAGCGCCAACTAGCACAGATACGCAGTATTTT. This sequence encodes CATSRDRLAPTSTDTQYF.

As for this clonotype: A much larger clone sits a single nucleotide away, making a read error possible. This rearrangement joins TRBV5-1 to TRBJ2-3, with D unclear. CDR3 length equals 14 residues. The V end was cut by 4 bases, the J end by 6 bases, with 15 bases between. The germline V gene encodes CDR1 SGHRS and CDR2 YFSETQ. CDR3 protein: CASSVSLSADTQYF. Written as DNA, the CDR3 is TGCGCCAGCAGCGTGTCCCTCAGTGCCGATACGCAGTATTTT. The full variable domain, its missing parts supplied by reference TRBV5-1 and TRBJ2-3, is KAGVTQTPRYLIKTRGQQVTLSCSPISGHRSVSWYQQTPGQGLQFLFEYFSETQRNKGNFPGRFSGRQFSNSRSEMNVSTLELGDSALYLCASSVSLSADTQYFGPGTRLTVL.

This clonotype appeared a few times. V is TRBV7-2 and J is TRBJ2-3; TRBD2 matches at 7 bases. With 5 bases clipped from V and 4 bases from J, the junction kept 9 bases outside the gene matches. Per germline, CDR1 SGHTA and CDR2 FQGNSA. This CDR3 has 15 residues. The CDR3 sequence is CASSAQAGIADTQYF. CDR3 nucleotides: TGTGCCAGCAGCGCCCAAGCGGGAATCGCAGATACGCAGTATTTT. The variable domain in full, completed from reference TRBV7-2 and TRBJ2-3, reads GAGVSQSPSNKVTEKGKDVELRCDPISGHTALYWYRQSLGQGLEFLIYFQGNSAPDKSGLPSDRFSAERTGGSVSTLTIQRTQQEDSAVYLCASSAQAGIADTQYFGPGTRLTVL.

V is TRBV28 and J is TRBJ2-5, with a possible D match to TRBD2 (7 bases). The CDR3 consists of 14 residues. Germline V CDR1 and CDR2: MDHEN, SYDVKM. Trimming pared 7 bases from V and 5 bases from J, leaving 17 bases between. This chain's CDR3 is CASTPGGRMETQYF. The CDR3 nucleotides are TGTGCCAGCACCCCCGGGGGGCGTATGGAGACCCAGTACTTC.

Points on this clonotype: Sequence at one end of the junction differs from germline and may be a read error. The J gene is TRBJ1-2, the V gene TRBV7-9; D is unclear. This CDR3 has 14 residues. The germline V gene encodes CDR1 SEHNR and CDR2 FQNEAQ (reference sequence). The CDR3 sequence is CACSLALGFDGYTF. The CDR3 nucleotides read TGTGCCTGCAGCTTAGCGCTAGGGTTTGATGGCTACACCTTC.

This sequence joins TRBV4-3 and TRBJ1-2; D not resolved. The germline V gene encodes CDR1 LGHNA and CDR2 YSLEER. V was clipped by 1 base and J by 4 bases, with 13 bases between them. CDR3 length: 15 amino acids. CDR3 sequence reads: CASSQAPVGIYGYTF. CDR3 DNA sequence: TGCGCCAGCAGCCAAGCGCCGGTGGGGATCTATGGCTACACCTTC.

J is TRBJ2-5 and V is TRBV29-1; 9 bases agree with TRBD1. The V and J ends lost 3 bases and 2 bases, in that order; junction bases with no gene match: 4. Germline CDR1 is SQVTM and CDR2 is ANQGSEA. The CDR3 spans 14 residues. This CDR3 is CSVDGTGLQETQYF. CDR3 sequence (DNA): TGCAGCGTTGACGGGACAGGGTTACAAGAGACCCAGTACTTC.

This chain links TRBV3-1 with TRBJ1-6; possibly TRBD1 for D (5 bases). CDR1 is LGHDT, CDR2 YNNKEL, per germline (reference sequence). The CDR3 totals 13 residues. The germline V and J ends were trimmed by 2 bases and 12 bases, with 11 bases remaining between them. The CDR3 bases are TGTGCCAGCAGCCAAAAGGGGCTGAAACCCCTCCACTTT. Encoded protein: CASSQKGLKPLHF.

This chain joins TRBV7-9 and TRBJ2-1; 10 positions agree with TRBD2. This CDR3 has 14 amino acids. V dropped 11 bases and J dropped 9; count of bases not matched to a gene: 13. From germline, CDR1 is SEHNR and CDR2 FQNEAQ (reference sequence). As DNA, the CDR3 is TGTGCCGTAAGGGAGCGGGAGGGCCGACTTGAGCAGTTCTTC. Its protein is CAVREREGRLEQFF.

This clonotype occurred a few times. This sequence joins TRBV7-2 and TRBJ2-7; unclear D gene. The length of the CDR3 is 15 residues. V lost 1 base and J lost 2, with 12 bases in between. Germline lookup yields CDR1 SGHTA and CDR2 FQGNSA. Here the CDR3 reads CASSLEGGIPYEQYF. CDR3 in DNA: TGTGCCAGCAGCTTAGAGGGTGGGATACCCTACGAGCAGTACTTC.

This clonotype has just a few counts. J is TRBJ2-1 and V is TRBV7-3; D possibly corresponds to TRBD2 (6 bases). Deletions cut 5 bases from V and 8 bases from J, with 19 bases between. Looked up from germline, CDR1 is SGHTA and CDR2 is FQGTGA. The length of the CDR3 is 15 residues. This chain's CDR3 is CASSPGTLLMDEQFF. As DNA, the CDR3 is TGTGCCAGCAGCCCTGGGACTTTGTTGATGGATGAGCAGTTCTTC.

This clonotype was seen a handful of times. This rearrangement joins TRBV12-3 or TRBV12-4 to TRBJ1-1; no definite D call. The V end was cut by 8 bases, the J end by 1 base, with 26 bases between. CDR3 size: 18 residues. CDR3 DNA sequence: TGTGCCAGCCGTATGGCGTATTTCACCGGGTCTACGAACACTGAAGCTTTCTTT. It is translated as CASRMAYFTGSTNTEAFF.

The chain has TRBV7-6 and TRBJ2-3; D not resolved. Trimming pared 4 bases from V and 5 bases from J, leaving 13 bases between. This CDR3 is 14 amino acids long. The V gene's germline CDR1 is SGHVS and CDR2 FNYEAQ. The DNA of the CDR3 is TGTGCCAGCAGCTCCCGGTCCGTGGAAGATACGCAGTATTTT. Protein product: CASSSRSVEDTQYF.

The chain combines TRBV6-2 or TRBV6-3 with TRBJ1-1; D gene uncertain. In germline, CDR1 is MNHEY, CDR2 SVGEGT. The CDR3 runs to 11 residues. V dropped 7 bases and J dropped 7 bases, with 10 bases sitting between them. CDR3 sequence reads: CASTKESEAFF. CDR3 nucleotide sequence: TGTGCCAGCACCAAGGAGAGTGAAGCTTTCTTT.

Only a few counts were recorded for this clonotype. The CDR3: CASSPWTGGTYEQYF. The CDR3 region has the DNA TGTGCCAGCAGTCCCTGGACAGGAGGAACCTACGAGCAGTACTTC. The rearrangement uses TRBV27 and TRBJ2-7; the match to TRBD1 covers 7 bases. Germline V gene sequence: CDR1 MNHEY, CDR2 SMNVEV (reference sequence). This CDR3 has 15 amino acids. V lost 5 bases, J lost 2 bases, and 9 bases stayed unmatched.

Many counts were recorded for this clonotype. V is TRBV5-1 and J is TRBJ2-3; D is undetermined. Germline CDR1 is SGHRS and CDR2 is YFSETQ. The CDR3 has 12 residues. Trimming took off 4 bases at V and 6 bases at J, with 9 bases between the two ends. The DNA of the CDR3 is TGCGCCAGCAGCCCCCCCGGGGATACGCAGTATTTT. It translates to CASSPPGDTQYF.

This clonotype came up a few times. The gene calls are TRBV7-2 and TRBJ2-1; no firm D call. The J call may be mistaken, given a closer DNA end match to TRBJ2-7. CDR1 and CDR2 (germline): SGHTA, FQGNSA. CDR3 length: 16 residues. CDR3 loop: CASSPTMRGSYNEQYF. In DNA form, the CDR3 reads TGTGCCAGCAGCCCGACGATGAGAGGCTCCTACAATGAGCAGTACTTC.